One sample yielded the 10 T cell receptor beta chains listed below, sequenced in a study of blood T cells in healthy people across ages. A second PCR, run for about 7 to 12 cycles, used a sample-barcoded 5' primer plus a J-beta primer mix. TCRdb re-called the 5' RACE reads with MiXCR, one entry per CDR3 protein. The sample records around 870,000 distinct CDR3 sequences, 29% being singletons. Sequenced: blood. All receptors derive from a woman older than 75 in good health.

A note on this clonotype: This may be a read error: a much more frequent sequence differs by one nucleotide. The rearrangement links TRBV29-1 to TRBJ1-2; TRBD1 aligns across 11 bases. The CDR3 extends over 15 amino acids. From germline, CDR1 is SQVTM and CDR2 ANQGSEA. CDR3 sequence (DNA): TGCGGCGCCGGGACAGGGGGAATCGTTAACTATGGCTACACCTTC. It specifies CGAGTGGIVNYGYTF.

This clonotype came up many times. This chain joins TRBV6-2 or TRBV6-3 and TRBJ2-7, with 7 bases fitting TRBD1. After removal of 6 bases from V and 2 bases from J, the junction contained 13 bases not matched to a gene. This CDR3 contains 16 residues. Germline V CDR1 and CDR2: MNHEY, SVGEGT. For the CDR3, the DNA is TGTGCCAGCAGCTCCGACCCCAGACAGGGTACCTACGAGCAGTACTTC. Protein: CASSSDPRQGTYEQYF.

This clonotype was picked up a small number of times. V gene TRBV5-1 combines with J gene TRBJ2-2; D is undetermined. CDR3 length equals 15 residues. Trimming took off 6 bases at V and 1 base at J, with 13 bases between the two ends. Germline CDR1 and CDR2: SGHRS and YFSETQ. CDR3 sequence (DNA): TGCGCCAGCACCCAAACCACAAGGAACACCGGGGAGCTGTTTTTT. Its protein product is CASTQTTRNTGELFF.

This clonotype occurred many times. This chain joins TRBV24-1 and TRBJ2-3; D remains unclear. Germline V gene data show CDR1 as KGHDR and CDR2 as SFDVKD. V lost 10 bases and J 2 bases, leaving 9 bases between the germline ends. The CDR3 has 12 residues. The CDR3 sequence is CATAGFTDTQYF. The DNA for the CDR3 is TGTGCCACGGCAGGATTCACAGATACGCAGTATTTT.

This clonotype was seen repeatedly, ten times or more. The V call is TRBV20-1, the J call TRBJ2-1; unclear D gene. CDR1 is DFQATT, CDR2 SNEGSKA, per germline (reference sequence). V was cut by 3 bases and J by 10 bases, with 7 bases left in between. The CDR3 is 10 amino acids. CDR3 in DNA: TGCAGTGCTAGCCGGGTCGAGCAGTTCTTC. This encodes CSASRVEQFF.

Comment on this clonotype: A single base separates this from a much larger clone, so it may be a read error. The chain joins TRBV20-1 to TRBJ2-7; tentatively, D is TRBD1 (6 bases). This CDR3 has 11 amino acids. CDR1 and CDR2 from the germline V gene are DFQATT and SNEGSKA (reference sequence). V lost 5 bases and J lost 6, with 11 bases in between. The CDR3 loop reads CSAAQGSEQYF. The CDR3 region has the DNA TGCAGTGCTGCACAGGGTAGCGAGCAGTACTTC.

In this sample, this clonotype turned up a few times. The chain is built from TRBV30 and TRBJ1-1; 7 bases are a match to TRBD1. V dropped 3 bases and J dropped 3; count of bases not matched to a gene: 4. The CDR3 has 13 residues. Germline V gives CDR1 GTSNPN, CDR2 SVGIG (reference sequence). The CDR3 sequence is CAWRNRGDTEAFF. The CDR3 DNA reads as TGTGCCTGGAGGAACAGGGGTGACACTGAAGCTTTCTTT.

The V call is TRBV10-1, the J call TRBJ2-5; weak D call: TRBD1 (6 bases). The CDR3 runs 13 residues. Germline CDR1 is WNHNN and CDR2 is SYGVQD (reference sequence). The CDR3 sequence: CVNPRDIQETQYF. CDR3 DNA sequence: TGCGTCAACCCCCGGGACATCCAAGAGACCCAGTACTTC.

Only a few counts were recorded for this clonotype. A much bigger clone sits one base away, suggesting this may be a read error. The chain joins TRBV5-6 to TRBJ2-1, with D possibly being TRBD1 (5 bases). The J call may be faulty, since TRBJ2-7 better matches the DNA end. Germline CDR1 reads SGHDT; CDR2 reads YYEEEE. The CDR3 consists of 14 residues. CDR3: CASSLVRTYNEQYF. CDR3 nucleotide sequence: TGTGCCAGCAGCTTGGTCAGGACATACAATGAGCAGTACTTC.

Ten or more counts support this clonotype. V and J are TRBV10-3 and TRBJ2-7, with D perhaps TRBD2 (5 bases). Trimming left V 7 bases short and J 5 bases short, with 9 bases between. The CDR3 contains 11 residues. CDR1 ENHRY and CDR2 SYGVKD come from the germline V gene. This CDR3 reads CAITSGNEQYF. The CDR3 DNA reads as TGTGCCATCACCTCCGGGAACGAGCAGTACTTC.